Shown below are 32 T cell receptor beta chains from a single sample sequenced in a study of siplizumab effects on memory and regulatory T cells. Generated by immunoSEQ multiplex PCR, the TCRdb table keeps only in-frame clones and is missing some. Of about 97,000 clones in the sample, roughly nine tenths were seen once. Sequencing was done on a sample of CD4+ T cells sorted from blood. All receptors come from a human donor in good health.

The chain uses TRBV6-5 and TRBJ1-2; D is undetermined. V was trimmed by 4 bases and J by 0 bases, leaving 9 bases between them. CDR1 is MNHEY and CDR2 is SVGAGI in the germline V gene. The length of the CDR3 is 14 residues. The chain's CDR3 is CASSWQESNYGYTF. Here the CDR3 DNA reads TGTGCCAGCAGTTGGCAGGAGTCTAACTATGGCTACACCTTC.

The V call is TRBV9, the J call TRBJ2-5; 8 bases match TRBD2. CDR1 is SGDLS and CDR2 is YYNGEE in the germline V gene. The CDR3 sequence is 15 residues long. With 0 bases clipped from V and 4 bases from J, the junction kept 5 bases outside the gene matches. The CDR3 is CASSVGGLGAETQYF. CDR3 coding DNA: TGTGCCAGCAGCGTAGGGGGACTAGGGGCAGAGACCCAGTACTTC. The variable domain in full, completed from reference TRBV9 and TRBJ2-5, reads DSGVTQTPKHLITATGQRVTLRCSPRSGDLSVYWYQQSLDQGLQFLIQYYNGEERAKGNILERFSAQQFPDLHSELNLSSLELGDSALYFCASSVGGLGAETQYFGPGTRLLVL.

J is TRBJ2-3 and V is TRBV18, with a possible D match to TRBD2 (5 bases). Germline V gene lookup returns CDR1 KGHSH and CDR2 LQKENI. Deletions cut 3 bases from V and 2 bases from J, with 15 bases between. There are 16 residues in the CDR3. CDR3 DNA: TGTGCCAGCTCACCGTCCGTGGGAGCAGCCACAGATACGCAGTATTTT. Translating it yields CASSPSVGAATDTQYF. Full variable domain (rest looked up from reference TRBV18 and TRBJ2-3): NAGVMQNPRHLVRRRGQEARLRCSPMKGHSHVYWYRQLPEEGLKFMVYLQKENIIDESGMPKERFSAEFPKEGPSILRIQQVVRGDSAAYFCASSPSVGAATDTQYFGPGTRLTVL.

This clone has only one observation. The chain uses TRBV5-1 and TRBJ2-7, with TRBD2 identical over 8 bases. The V gene's germline CDR1 is SGHRS and CDR2 YFSETQ. The CDR3 length is 14 residues. V shed 3 bases, J shed 0 bases, and the junction held 2 bases outside the gene matches. The CDR3 spells CASSWTSTSYEQYF. The CDR3 coding sequence is TGCGCCAGCAGCTGGACTAGCACCTCCTACGAGCAGTACTTC.

This clone was seen once. J is TRBJ2-7 and V is TRBV27; tentatively, D is TRBD1 (6 bases). The CDR3 contains 15 residues. The V gene's germline CDR1 is MNHEY and CDR2 SMNVEV (reference sequence). The V and J ends lost 8 bases and 0 bases respectively, with 17 bases between them. The CDR3 is CASRRSGQPSYEQYF. Here the CDR3 DNA reads TGTGCCAGCCGCCGTTCTGGACAGCCCTCCTACGAGCAGTACTTC.

The chain couples TRBV5-1 to TRBJ2-3; 12 bases are a match to TRBD2. Per germline, CDR1 SGHRS and CDR2 YFSETQ. This CDR3 has 17 amino acids. The trim removed 0 bases at V and 2 bases at J, leaving 4 bases unmatched. The CDR3 loop is CASSLVLAGGITDTQYF. The CDR3 DNA follows: TGCGCCAGCAGCTTGGTGCTAGCGGGAGGGATCACAGATACGCAGTATTTT. Together with reference TRBV5-1 and TRBJ2-3, the CDR3 gives the full variable domain: KAGVTQTPRYLIKTRGQQVTLSCSPISGHRSVSWYQQTPGQGLQFLFEYFSETQRNKGNFPGRFSGRQFSNSRSEMNVSTLELGDSALYLCASSLVLAGGITDTQYFGPGTRLTVL.

The chain carries TRBV6-4 and TRBJ1-1; D is unresolved. The CDR3 contains 13 residues. V was pared by 4 bases and J by 1 base, with 7 bases between. The germline V gene has CDR1 MRHNA and CDR2 SNTAGT. The CDR3, as DNA: TGTGCCAGCAGTGCCGCCTGGAACACTGAAGCTTTCTTT. Translating it yields CASSAAWNTEAFF.

The V and J genes are TRBV19 and TRBJ1-3; D not resolved. Germline V lookup: CDR1 LNHDA, CDR2 SQIVND (reference sequence). The CDR3 consists of 13 residues. V shed 6 bases and J shed 1 base, with 7 bases lying between them. DNA for the CDR3: TGTGCCAGTAGCGGGCAATCTGGAAACACCATATATTTT. It translates to CASSGQSGNTIYF.

In DNA, the CDR3 is TGTGCCAGCGGACAGTCCATGAACACTGAAGCTTTCTTT. It specifies CASGQSMNTEAFF. This sequence joins TRBV2 and TRBJ1-1; tentatively, D is TRBD1 (6 bases). CDR3 length: 13 amino acids. Germline V lookup: CDR1 SNHLY, CDR2 FYNNEI. Deletions cut 8 bases from V and 0 bases from J, with 10 bases between.

The rearrangement joins TRBV7-6 to TRBJ1-1, with 7 bases fitting TRBD1. The CDR3 runs to 13 residues. The V gene end was trimmed by 0 bases and the J gene end by 7 bases; junction bases not matched to a gene: 2. The V gene's germline CDR1 is SGHVS and CDR2 FNYEAQ. The CDR3 sequence: CASSLARGVEAFF. The CDR3 DNA is TGTGCCAGCAGCTTAGCCAGGGGGGTTGAAGCTTTCTTT.

The chain is built from TRBV28 and TRBJ1-5; unclear D gene. Trimming cost V 2 bases and J 2 bases, with 7 bases left between them. The CDR3 has 14 residues. Per germline, CDR1 MDHEN and CDR2 SYDVKM. CDR3 protein: CASSLASGNQPQHF. CDR3 DNA sequence: TGTGCCAGCAGTTTAGCATCGGGCAATCAGCCCCAGCATTTT.

The chain joins TRBV7-9 to TRBJ1-5; weak D call: TRBD1 (6 bases). CDR1 and CDR2 (germline): SEHNR, FQNEAQ (reference sequence). The CDR3 extends over 16 amino acids. Trimming shortened V by 5 bases and J by 4 bases, and 18 bases separated the two germline ends. CDR3 coding DNA: TGTGCCAGCAGCCGCGCGTACGGGACACCAAATCAGCCCCAGCATTTT. Its protein is CASSRAYGTPNQPQHF.

This clone was seen once. The chain is built from TRBV10-1 and TRBJ2-2; D possibly corresponds to TRBD2 (6 bases). The CDR3 has 13 amino acids. Germline CDR1 and CDR2: WNHNN and SYGVQD (reference sequence). V lost 4 bases and J lost 5, with 8 bases in between. The CDR3 loop is CASSALATGELFF. The CDR3 nucleotides are TGCGCCAGCAGTGCACTAGCTACCGGGGAGCTGTTTTTT.

The chain employs TRBV7-8 and TRBJ2-1; TRBD1 might be the D (5 bases). Germline CDR1 is SGHVS and CDR2 is FQNEAQ. The CDR3 is 16 residues long. V dropped 2 bases and J dropped 7 bases, with 18 bases sitting between them. The CDR3 coding sequence is TGTGCCAGCAGCTTATTATTCCTCCAGGGATGGAATGAGCAGTTCTTC. Its protein product is CASSLLFLQGWNEQFF.

V is TRBV6-1 and J is TRBJ2-3; D ambiguous. Trimming took off 5 bases at V and 5 bases at J, with 2 bases between the two ends. The CDR3 sequence is 10 residues long. Germline CDR1 reads MNHNS; CDR2 reads SASEGT. The CDR3 DNA reads as TGTGCCAGCAGTCGAGATACGCAGTATTTT. Translating gives CASSRDTQYF.

The rearrangement joins TRBV7-6 to TRBJ2-3, with D unresolved. CDR1 and CDR2 (germline): SGHVS, FNYEAQ. This CDR3 is 14 amino acids long. Deletions cut 1 base from V and 4 bases from J, with 9 bases between. The CDR3 spells CASSLGVGSDTQYF. CDR3 DNA: TGTGCCAGCAGCTTAGGTGTTGGGTCAGATACGCAGTATTTT.

The chain joins TRBV30 to TRBJ1-1, with D perhaps TRBD1 (5 bases). Germline V gives CDR1 GTSNPN, CDR2 SVGIG (reference sequence). The V end was cut by 0 bases, the J end by 3 bases, with 14 bases between. The CDR3 contains 15 residues. In nucleotides, the CDR3 is TGTGCCTGGAGTGTTGTCGGGTCCAGGGACACTGAAGCTTTCTTT. This codes for CAWSVVGSRDTEAFF.

This chain uses TRBV19 with TRBJ2-1, with 9 bases aligning to TRBD2. V lost 0 bases, J lost 0 bases, and 3 bases stayed unmatched. This CDR3 region has 17 residues. CDR1 and CDR2 from the germline V gene are LNHDA and SQIVND (reference sequence). CDR3 sequence: CASSIDASGISYNEQFF. CDR3 nucleotides: TGTGCCAGTAGTATAGATGCTAGCGGGATCTCCTACAATGAGCAGTTCTTC. The entire variable domain, with the rest obtained from reference TRBV19 and TRBJ2-1, is as follows: DGGITQSPKYLFRKEGQNVTLSCEQNLNHDAMYWYRQDPGQGLRLIYYSQIVNDFQKGDIAEGYSVSREKKESFPLTVTSAQKNPTAFYLCASSIDASGISYNEQFFGPGTRLTVL.

The chain is built from TRBV14 and TRBJ2-7, with D tentatively TRBD2 (5 bases). V lost 0 bases and J 3 bases, leaving 15 bases between the germline ends. The CDR3 is made up of 16 amino acids. Germline lookup yields CDR1 SGHDN and CDR2 FVKESK. The CDR3 DNA sequence: TGTGCCAGCAGCCAAGATCGGGTTTCTGGAGGCTACGAGCAGTACTTC. It codes for CASSQDRVSGGYEQYF.

The V gene is TRBV5-1, the J gene TRBJ2-7; TRBD2 matches 7 bases. Unmatched junction bases numbered 7, after V lost 1 base and J lost 3 bases. Germline assignment: CDR1 SGHRS and CDR2 YFSETQ. The CDR3 runs to 15 residues. The CDR3 coding sequence is TGCGCCAGCAGCTTGAACAGCGGGGTCTTCTACGAGCAGTACTTC. This codes for CASSLNSGVFYEQYF.

CDR3 sequence reads: CASSLASGDPLNTEAFF. The CDR3 bases are TGTGCCAGCAGCTTGGCATCAGGGGACCCTCTTAACACTGAAGCTTTCTTT. The V and J genes are TRBV5-4 and TRBJ1-1; perhaps TRBD1 as D (6 bases). CDR3 size: 17 residues. The germline V gene has CDR1 SGHNT and CDR2 YYREEE (reference sequence). V dropped 0 bases and J dropped 2 bases, with 17 bases sitting between them.

The chain combines TRBV14 with TRBJ1-1; D is uncertain. Per germline, CDR1 SGHDN and CDR2 FVKESK. This CDR3 comprises 11 residues. Trimming cost V 8 bases and J 3 bases, with 7 bases left between them. The CDR3 DNA sequence: TGTGCCAGCGGAACATACACTGAAGCTTTCTTT. Protein sequence: CASGTYTEAFF. Supplemented by reference TRBV14 and TRBJ1-1, the full variable domain reads EAGVTQFPSHSVIEKGQTVTLRCDPISGHDNLYWYRRVMGKEIKFLLHFVKESKQDESGMPNNRFLAERTGGTYSTLKVQPAELEDSGVYFCASGTYTEAFFGQGTRLTVV.

The chain uses TRBV28 and TRBJ1-2; a weak D match, TRBD1 (6 bases). This CDR3 has 15 amino acids. Per the germline V gene, CDR1 is MDHEN and CDR2 is SYDVKM. V shed 5 bases and J shed 0 bases, with 13 bases lying between them. The CDR3 sequence is CASSPGGGPNYGYTF. The CDR3 nucleotides are TGTGCCAGCAGTCCCGGGGGGGGGCCTAACTATGGCTACACCTTC.

The gene calls are TRBV28 and TRBJ1-1; D is ambiguous. V was cut by 2 bases and J by 8 bases, with 6 bases left in between. This CDR3 has 11 residues. Looked up from germline, CDR1 is MDHEN and CDR2 is SYDVKM. CDR3 bases: TGTGCCAGCAGTTTAAGTGCCGAAGCTTTCTTT. Translated: CASSLSAEAFF.

A few counts support this clone. The V and J genes are TRBV2 and TRBJ2-7; D uncertain. The CDR3 has 12 amino acids. CDR1 and CDR2 (germline): SNHLY, FYNNEI. The V end was cut by 4 bases, the J end by 2 bases, with 6 bases between. CDR3 sequence: CASSAQPYEQYF. CDR3 coding DNA: TGTGCCAGCAGTGCCCAGCCCTACGAGCAGTACTTC.

The chain combines TRBV19 with TRBJ1-4, with a possible D match to TRBD1 (6 bases). This CDR3 spans 16 amino acids. Trimming removed 1 base from V and 3 bases from J, with 12 bases in between. Germline-derived CDR1 and CDR2 are LNHDA and SQIVND (reference sequence). In nucleotides, the CDR3 is TGTGCCAGTAGTATAGCTTCACCAGGGGCTAATGAAAAACTGTTTTTT. Translating it yields CASSIASPGANEKLFF.

J is TRBJ1-2 and V is TRBV28; no clear D gene. V lost 7 bases, J lost 8 bases, and 8 bases lay in between. Germline CDR1 and CDR2: MDHEN and SYDVKM. The CDR3 extends over 10 amino acids. CDR3 bases: TGTGCCAGCAATCGAGGGGGCTACACCTTC. Its protein product is CASNRGGYTF.

The V gene is TRBV6-4, the J gene TRBJ2-7, with TRBD1 matching 10 bases. Germline values: CDR1 MRHNA, CDR2 SNTAGT. This CDR3 is built from 15 residues. The trim removed 4 bases at V and 2 bases at J, leaving 5 bases unmatched. The CDR3 reads CASSGGQGGPYEQYF. For the CDR3, the DNA is TGTGCCAGCAGTGGCGGACAGGGGGGTCCCTACGAGCAGTACTTC.

The rearrangement joins TRBV10-3 to TRBJ2-1, with D perhaps matching TRBD2 (6 bases). There are 13 residues in the CDR3. Trimming stripped 6 bases from V and 10 bases from J, with 16 bases between. Germline V gene sequence: CDR1 ENHRY, CDR2 SYGVKD. The chain's CDR3 is CAISDRDGGEQFF. The CDR3 region has the DNA TGTGCCATCAGCGACCGGGACGGAGGGGAGCAGTTCTTC.

The chain employs TRBV10-1 and TRBJ2-5; possibly TRBD1 for D (5 bases). Deletions cut 0 bases from V and 4 bases from J, with 9 bases between. The CDR3 is 14 residues long. Germline loops: CDR1 WNHNN, CDR2 SYGVQD (reference sequence). The CDR3 sequence is CASSESPGRETQYF. The DNA of the CDR3 is TGCGCCAGCAGTGAGTCTCCAGGGCGAGAGACCCAGTACTTC.

The chain joins TRBV29-1 to TRBJ2-3, with TRBD1 identical over 9 bases. This CDR3 is 13 amino acids long. Germline V gives CDR1 SQVTM, CDR2 ANQGSEA. With V trimmed by 7 bases and J by 3 bases, 5 bases remained unmatched. This chain's CDR3 is CSGLGQGTDTQYF. CDR3 nucleotides: TGCAGCGGTCTTGGACAGGGGACAGATACGCAGTATTTT.

The V gene is TRBV10-1, the J gene TRBJ2-3; a weak D match, TRBD2 (6 bases). CDR3 length: 15 amino acids. V lost 4 bases, J lost 0 bases, and 11 bases lay in between. Germline V gene lookup returns CDR1 WNHNN and CDR2 SYGVQD (reference sequence). DNA of the CDR3: TGCGCCAGCAGTGGTGGCGGGGCTAGCACAGATACGCAGTATTTT. Its translation: CASSGGGASTDTQYF.